This TCR beta chain was identified in a study of T cell responses to AZD1222 COVID-19 vaccine. On the study more broadly: Pooled together were second doses at about 4 or about 12 weeks. Findings and limits, study-wide: At 160-218 and 743-854, vaccine-associated CD4 TCRs were dominant, and they spanned spike.

V shed 5 bases and J shed 4 bases, with 9 bases lying between them. Per germline, CDR1 GTSNPN and CDR2 SVGIG (reference sequence). CDR3 size: 12 residues. Here immunoSEQ multiplex PCR was the method, and the copy in TCRdb shows in-frame clones only, minus some. This table holds some 140,000 clones, 80% to 95% found once. Turning to this clone: The antigen is undetermined.

The specimen was peripheral blood, collected on day 0 of AZD1222 vaccination. The chain combines TRBV30 with TRBJ1-3; the D is unclear. This clonotype was sampled from an adult in good health. The CDR3 sequence: CAWGGFGNTIYF. CDR3 bases: TGTGCCTGGGGAGGGTTCGGAAACACCATATATTTT.